The clone carrying this T cell receptor beta chain was seen a few times. The antigen is unknown. The Oncomine TCR Beta short-read assay generated sequence data from the DNA of cultured CD4+ T cells. TCRdb reprocessed the PCR reads with MiXCR, giving one entry per CDR3 protein. The sample consists of about 20,000 distinct CDR3 sequences, 65% to 70% of them appearing once. V trimming: 5 bases; J trimming: 3 bases; junction bases outside the gene matches: 9. CDR1 and CDR2 (germline): SEHNR, FQNEAQ (reference sequence). This CDR3 spans 16 amino acids. Indicated treatment: approximately 9-day PBMC culture with coronavirus spike peptide pools or control peptides (ViraFEST assay). This specimen belongs to a study of vaccination and CD4 T cells after COVID-19.

V is TRBV7-9 and J is TRBJ1-4, with TRBD1 matching over 7 bases. The sample taken for sequencing was CD4+ T cells from blood, cultured in vitro. The source is a human donor who had recovered from COVID-19. This CDR3 reads CASSKGRGVSNEKLFF. CDR3 DNA: TGTGCCAGCAGCAAGGGCAGGGGGGTGTCTAATGAAAAACTGTTTTTT.